The clone carrying this TCR beta chain was found a few times. The antigen remains undetermined. CDR3 length equals 10 residues. The V and J ends lost 6 bases and 7 bases respectively, with 6 bases between them. Germline loops: CDR1 LGHDT, CDR2 YNNKEL (reference sequence). This sample is drawn from a study of identical twins. TCRdb redid the calling of the 5' RACE reads with MiXCR, one entry per CDR3 protein. The sample contains 280,000 or so distinct CDR3 sequences, roughly 8.6% of which appear only once. Study-level points and caveats: Not following the same donors, the study drew its conclusions from cross-sectional statistical analysis.

Another study also made use of these data, one on yellow fever vaccine responses in identical twins.

Sequences were obtained from memory (CD45RO+) T cells sorted from blood. The J gene is TRBJ2-5, the V gene TRBV3-1; unclear D gene. The sequence came from a woman under 30 in good health. CDR3 coding DNA: TGTGCCAGCAGTCACGGGACCCAGTACTTC. Residues: CASSHGTQYF.